Given below is one TCR beta chain in context. Using immunoSEQ multiplex PCR, the repertoire was profiled, and TCRdb retains in-frame clones only, with some absent. This table holds 65,000 to 75,000 clones, approximately 80% found once. The data are from a study of OX40 agonist ivuxolimab in advanced cancers. Turning to the study itself: Three patients, one with hepatocellular carcinoma and two with cutaneous melanoma, responded partially.

J gave up 7 bases and V 0 bases, and 4 bases lay outside the gene matches. CDR3 length: 16 amino acids. The V gene's germline CDR1 is SGHRS and CDR2 YFSETQ. The chain couples TRBV5-1 to TRBJ2-1, with 13 bases that match TRBD2. This TCR derives from an adult with an advanced solid tumor such as melanoma, head and neck, liver or kidney cancer. Here the sequenced sample was CD4+ or CD8+ T cells sorted from blood, taken in a trial of the OX40 agonist ivuxolimab. CDR3 DNA: TGCGCCAGCAGCTTGGGGGGACTAGCGGGAAAGAATGAGCAGTTCTTC. Translation: CASSLGGLAGKNEQFF.